These 31 T cell receptor beta chains came from one sample sequenced in a study of chemoradiotherapy in HPV16-positive cancers. Here immunoSEQ multiplex PCR was the method, and the copy in TCRdb shows in-frame clones only, minus some. The data show fewer than 25,000 clones, with roughly 90% seen just once and approximately 5.8% held by the top ten. This specimen consisted of blood, obtained from a patient who underwent chemoradiotherapy. Receptors originate from a human donor with HPV-associated anogenital cancer.

V usage is TRBV5-1 and J usage is TRBJ2-6; possible D gene TRBD1, 5 bases. The CDR3 contains 17 residues. Trimming left V 2 bases short and J 0 bases short, with 12 bases between. In germline, CDR1 is SGHRS, CDR2 YFSETQ. In DNA, the CDR3 is TGCGCCAGCAGCTTACAGGAAGACAACTCTGGGGCCAACGTCCTGACTTTC. This encodes CASSLQEDNSGANVLTF.

In its sample, this clone was seen a few times. The rearrangement links TRBV15 to TRBJ1-5, with D possibly matching TRBD1 (6 bases). This CDR3 region has 15 residues. With 5 bases removed from V and 7 bases from J, the gap between germline ends came to 18 bases. Germline CDR1 reads LNHNV; CDR2 reads YYDKDF (reference sequence). CDR3 protein: CATSLTGPGIQPQHF. The CDR3 DNA is TGTGCCACCAGCCTGACAGGTCCGGGGATACAGCCCCAGCATTTT.

As for this clone: One junction end disagrees with the germline gene, perhaps due to a read error. The chain combines TRBV19 with TRBJ1-5; D might be TRBD1 (5 bases). Germline values: CDR1 LNHDA, CDR2 SQIVND (reference sequence). There are 14 residues in the CDR3. CDR3 DNA: TGTGCCAGTCGTATCGGGGGACGCAATCAGCCCCAGCATTTT. Translated, it gives CASRIGGRNQPQHF.

Here the CDR3 reads CASSESRGRSEAFF. The CDR3 DNA reads TGCGCCAGCAGTGAGTCGAGAGGTAGGAGTGAAGCTTTCTTT. The chain employs TRBV10-2 and TRBJ1-1; D uncertain. Germline CDR1 and CDR2: WSHSY and SAAADI. The CDR3 is 14 amino acids. V lost 0 bases and J lost 7, with 12 bases in between.

The chain combines TRBV5-5 with TRBJ2-3; no clear D. The CDR3 totals 14 residues. From germline, CDR1 is SGHKS and CDR2 YYEKEE (reference sequence). Deletions cut 2 bases from V and 0 bases from J, with 7 bases between. The CDR3: CASSFTTSTDTQYF. CDR3 sequence (DNA): TGTGCCAGCAGCTTTACCACTAGCACAGATACGCAGTATTTT.

This clone was seen just once. V is TRBV5-1 and J is TRBJ2-3, with 9 positions matching TRBD2. The CDR3 extends over 15 amino acids. Unmatched junction bases numbered 4, after V lost 2 bases and J lost 3 bases. Per germline, CDR1 SGHRS and CDR2 YFSETQ. The CDR3 region is CASSFSLAGTDTQYF. CDR3 sequence (DNA): TGCGCCAGCAGCTTCAGTCTAGCGGGAACAGATACGCAGTATTTT.

The V gene is TRBV7-9, the J gene TRBJ2-3; D may match TRBD1 or TRBD2 (5 bases each). Germline CDR1 and CDR2: SEHNR and FQNEAQ (reference sequence). CDR3 length equals 16 residues. V lost 6 bases and J 2 bases, leaving 18 bases between the germline ends. As DNA, the CDR3 is TGTGCCAGCAGAAAGACCGGGACGATAAACACAGATACGCAGTATTTT. It specifies CASRKTGTINTDTQYF.

The V and J genes are TRBV13 and TRBJ2-1; TRBD1 might be the D (7 bases). The CDR3 extends over 16 amino acids. Trimming left V 3 bases short and J 7 bases short, with 19 bases between. CDR1 is PRHDT, CDR2 FYEKMQ, per germline (reference sequence). The DNA for the CDR3 is TGTGCCAGCAGCTTTAATAGGGCAGGGGGGTGGAATGAGCAGTTCTTC. Encoded protein: CASSFNRAGGWNEQFF. The entire variable domain, with the rest obtained from reference TRBV13 and TRBJ2-1, is as follows: AAGVIQSPRHLIKEKRETATLKCYPIPRHDTVYWYQQGPGQDPQFLISFYEKMQSDKGSIPDRFSAQQFSDYHSELNMSSLELGDSALYFCASSFNRAGGWNEQFFGPGTRLTVL.

The chain is built from TRBV4-2 and TRBJ2-1; 10 bases agree with TRBD1. V shed 2 bases, J shed 8 bases, and the junction held 9 bases outside the gene matches. This CDR3 is 16 amino acids long. Germline V CDR1 and CDR2: LGHNA, YNFKEQ. In DNA form, the CDR3 reads TGTGCCAGCAGCCAAATTTCTCCGACAGGGGGCGATGAGCAGTTCTTC. It encodes CASSQISPTGGDEQFF.

The chain uses TRBV29-1 and TRBJ2-2; maybe TRBD2 (5 bases). The V gene's germline CDR1 is SQVTM and CDR2 ANQGSEA. V lost 7 bases, J lost 0 bases, and 9 bases lay in between. This CDR3 contains 13 residues. The CDR3 DNA reads as TGCAGCGGCCAGGACTCGAACACCGGGGAGCTGTTTTTT. This sequence encodes CSGQDSNTGELFF.

The chain combines TRBV5-1 with TRBJ2-3; 9 bases map to TRBD2. Per the germline V gene, CDR1 is SGHRS and CDR2 is YFSETQ. V lost 4 bases and J lost 6; bases outside the gene matches: 12. The CDR3 has 16 residues. This chain's CDR3 is CASSISGGPGGDTQYF. The DNA for the CDR3 is TGCGCCAGCAGCATTAGCGGGGGCCCCGGGGGTGATACGCAGTATTTT. Full variable domain (rest looked up from reference TRBV5-1 and TRBJ2-3): KAGVTQTPRYLIKTRGQQVTLSCSPISGHRSVSWYQQTPGQGLQFLFEYFSETQRNKGNFPGRFSGRQFSNSRSEMNVSTLELGDSALYLCASSISGGPGGDTQYFGPGTRLTVL.

The J gene is TRBJ2-3, the V gene TRBV5-4; D possibly uses TRBD1 or TRBD2 (5 bases each). Germline V CDR1 and CDR2: SGHNT, YYREEE (reference sequence). V lost 2 bases and J lost 3, with 19 bases in between. CDR3 length: 17 amino acids. The CDR3 reads CASSLLGRGRGTDTQYF. DNA of the CDR3: TGTGCCAGCAGCTTACTGGGTAGGGGTCGGGGAACAGATACGCAGTATTTT. Together with reference TRBV5-4 and TRBJ2-3, the CDR3 gives the full variable domain: ETGVTQSPTHLIKTRGQQVTLRCSSQSGHNTVSWYQQALGQGPQFIFQYYREEENGRGNFPPRFSGLQFPNYSSELNVNALELDDSALYLCASSLLGRGRGTDTQYFGPGTRLTVL.

The chain couples TRBV10-3 to TRBJ2-3, with D possibly matching TRBD1 (6 bases). Trimming stripped 1 base from V and 3 bases from J, with 11 bases between. The CDR3 runs to 15 residues. Germline V lookup: CDR1 ENHRY, CDR2 SYGVKD. CDR3 sequence (DNA): TGTGCCATCAGTGAGTGGAGGACAGATACAGATACGCAGTATTTT. This translates into CAISEWRTDTDTQYF.

This CDR3 reads CAWSVPGTGRRSNYGYTF. The CDR3 DNA is TGTGCCTGGAGTGTACCGGGGACAGGGAGACGGTCTAACTATGGCTACACCTTC. This chain connects TRBV30 to TRBJ1-2; 9 positions agree with TRBD1. Germline V CDR1 and CDR2: GTSNPN, SVGIG (reference sequence). The J segment lost 0 bases and the V segment lost 0 bases, leaving 11 bases of the junction unmatched. The CDR3 is 18 residues long.

This clone was seen only once. The rearrangement links TRBV10-3 to TRBJ1-2; D perhaps matches TRBD1 (5 bases). Trimming stripped 0 bases from V and 6 bases from J, with 5 bases between. The CDR3 consists of 12 residues. Germline CDR1 and CDR2: ENHRY and SYGVKD. The chain's CDR3 is CAISESGDGYTF. CDR3 DNA: TGTGCCATCAGTGAGTCGGGGGATGGCTACACCTTC.

V and J are TRBV10-3 and TRBJ1-3; TRBD1 aligns across 9 bases. CDR1 is ENHRY and CDR2 is SYGVKD in the germline V gene. The V gene end was trimmed by 7 bases and the J gene end by 4 bases; junction bases not matched to a gene: 5. This CDR3 has 14 amino acids. The CDR3 spells CAITGQGSGNTIYF. The CDR3, as DNA: TGTGCCATCACTGGACAGGGGTCAGGAAACACCATATATTTT.

The chain is built from TRBV5-1 and TRBJ2-5; D is tentatively TRBD1 or TRBD2 (5 bases each). The CDR3 sequence is 18 residues long. The V gene lost 4 bases and the J gene lost 5 bases, with 27 bases spanning the gap. Germline V gives CDR1 SGHRS, CDR2 YFSETQ. This chain's CDR3 is CASSHNGPRGPQAETQYF. The CDR3 DNA follows: TGCGCCAGCAGCCACAATGGCCCCCGGGGCCCCCAAGCCGAGACCCAGTACTTC.

The chain combines TRBV4-2 with TRBJ2-1, with 14 bases identical to TRBD2. CDR3 length equals 19 residues. Losses at the gene ends were 4 bases for V and 6 bases for J; bases not matched to a gene: 14. CDR1 is LGHNA and CDR2 is YNFKEQ in the germline V gene. CDR3 sequence: CASSLEHNPGTSGGNEQFF. The DNA for the CDR3 is TGTGCCAGCAGCCTTGAACATAACCCTGGGACTAGCGGGGGCAATGAGCAGTTCTTC.

This clone has more than one count but fewer than ten. V gene TRBV30 combines with J gene TRBJ1-6; 8 bases are shared with TRBD1. The junction had 4 bases not matched to a gene; V was cut back by 1 base and J by 5 bases. Germline CDR1 reads GTSNPN; CDR2 reads SVGIG (reference sequence). CDR3 length: 15 residues. In DNA form, the CDR3 reads TGTGCCTGGAGTGGCCCGACAGGGGATAATTCACCCCTCCACTTT. It is translated as CAWSGPTGDNSPLHF.

This clone appeared once. The V call is TRBV19, the J call TRBJ1-6; 11 bases match TRBD1. Germline CDR1 is LNHDA and CDR2 is SQIVND (reference sequence). The CDR3 is 16 amino acids. The V and J ends lost 4 bases and 9 bases, in that order; junction bases with no gene match: 8. CDR3 nucleotide sequence: TGTGCCAGTAGTACCCGGGACAGGGGGGATCGTTCACCCCTCCACTTT. It codes for CASSTRDRGDRSPLHF.

This clone turned up a few times. The V call is TRBV19, the J call TRBJ1-3, with D maybe TRBD1 (6 bases). In germline, CDR1 is LNHDA, CDR2 SQIVND (reference sequence). The V end lost 4 bases, the J end lost 2 bases, and 15 bases lay between the germline ends. The CDR3 has 16 amino acids. As DNA, the CDR3 is TGTGCCAGTAGTACAGGGGCACCGATAACTGGAAACACCATATATTTT. Translation gives CASSTGAPITGNTIYF.

This clone showed up just once. This sequence joins TRBV7-2 and TRBJ1-2; D unresolved. Germline loops: CDR1 SGHTA, CDR2 FQGNSA. The CDR3 runs to 13 residues. V was cut by 1 base and J by 8 bases, with 11 bases left in between. In nucleotides, the CDR3 is TGTGCCAGCAGCTTAGAGAAAATCGGCGGCTACACCTTC. Protein: CASSLEKIGGYTF.

The chain's CDR3 is CASSMQLGGQKLFF. In nucleotides, the CDR3 is TGTGCCAGTAGTATGCAGCTCGGAGGCCAAAAACTGTTTTTT. The chain recombines TRBV19 with TRBJ1-4; D unresolved. CDR1 and CDR2 (germline): LNHDA, SQIVND (reference sequence). The CDR3 totals 14 residues. Trimming removed 3 bases at V and 9 bases at J, with 14 bases between.

The count of this clone is one. The rearrangement joins TRBV6-6 to TRBJ2-6; possible D gene TRBD1, 5 bases. The CDR3 runs 15 residues. V was clipped by 5 bases and J by 1 base, with 9 bases between them. CDR1 MNHNY and CDR2 SVGAGI come from the germline V gene (reference sequence). Here the CDR3 DNA reads TGTGCCAGCAGTCCAACAGGTTCTGGGGCCAACGTCCTGACTTTC. This encodes CASSPTGSGANVLTF.

The chain joins TRBV27 to TRBJ2-1; 8 bases align to TRBD2. Germline values: CDR1 MNHEY, CDR2 SMNVEV (reference sequence). V gave up 2 bases and J gave up 5 bases; unmatched junction bases: 5. CDR3 length equals 15 residues. The CDR3 DNA reads TGTGCCAGCAGTTTAGCGGGGGGACAAAACAATGAGCAGTTCTTC. This translates into CASSLAGGQNNEQFF.

The count of this clone is one. V usage is TRBV4-2 and J usage is TRBJ2-5; TRBD2 matches 7 bases. The germline CDR1 and CDR2 sequences are LGHNA and YNFKEQ. The CDR3 totals 14 residues. V lost 3 bases to trimming and J lost 5 bases; unmatched junction nucleotides: 6. CDR3 DNA: TGTGCCAGCAGCCAGGGGGGGGTCGGGGAGACCCAGTACTTC. It is translated as CASSQGGVGETQYF.

The chain links TRBV11-3 to TRBJ2-5, with 8 bases matching TRBD1. The germline V gene has CDR1 SGHNT and CDR2 YENEEA. Trimming took 2 bases from V and 5 from J; bases not matched to a gene: 7. This CDR3 comprises 15 residues. DNA of the CDR3: TGTGCCAGCAGCTTAACACAGGGGGTAGGGGAGACCCAGTACTTC. Protein product: CASSLTQGVGETQYF.

The genes are TRBV16 and TRBJ2-5; D is uncertain. Trimming stripped 2 bases from V and 5 bases from J, with 6 bases between. CDR1 and CDR2 from the germline V gene are KGHSY and FQNENV. The CDR3 spans 12 residues. The CDR3 DNA is TGTGCCAGCAGCCAACGGTACGAGACCCAGTACTTC. Its translation: CASSQRYETQYF.

This clone showed up just once. The chain joins TRBV7-2 to TRBJ1-1, with 10 bases that match TRBD1. V lost 5 bases and J lost 0; bases outside the gene matches: 12. In germline, CDR1 is SGHTA, CDR2 FQGNSA. The CDR3 is made up of 18 amino acids. The CDR3 is CASSPRSGQGVMNTEAFF. In DNA form, the CDR3 reads TGTGCCAGCAGCCCCCGATCCGGACAGGGGGTAATGAACACTGAAGCTTTCTTT.

V and J are TRBV2 and TRBJ2-2; no definite D call. Between the trimmed V and J ends, which lost 7 bases and 5 bases, there was a span of 11 bases. This CDR3 is built from 13 residues. Germline V gene sequence: CDR1 SNHLY, CDR2 FYNNEI. The CDR3 is CASTIRGTGELFF. The CDR3 DNA follows: TGTGCCAGCACGATCCGTGGGACCGGGGAGCTGTTTTTT.

The chain joins TRBV18 to TRBJ2-7; D ambiguous. CDR1 is KGHSH, CDR2 LQKENI, per germline. This CDR3 contains 13 residues. Trimming stripped 0 bases from V and 7 bases from J, with 10 bases between. CDR3 protein: CASSPPAQREQYF. For the CDR3, the DNA is TGTGCCAGCTCACCACCGGCACAACGTGAGCAGTACTTC.